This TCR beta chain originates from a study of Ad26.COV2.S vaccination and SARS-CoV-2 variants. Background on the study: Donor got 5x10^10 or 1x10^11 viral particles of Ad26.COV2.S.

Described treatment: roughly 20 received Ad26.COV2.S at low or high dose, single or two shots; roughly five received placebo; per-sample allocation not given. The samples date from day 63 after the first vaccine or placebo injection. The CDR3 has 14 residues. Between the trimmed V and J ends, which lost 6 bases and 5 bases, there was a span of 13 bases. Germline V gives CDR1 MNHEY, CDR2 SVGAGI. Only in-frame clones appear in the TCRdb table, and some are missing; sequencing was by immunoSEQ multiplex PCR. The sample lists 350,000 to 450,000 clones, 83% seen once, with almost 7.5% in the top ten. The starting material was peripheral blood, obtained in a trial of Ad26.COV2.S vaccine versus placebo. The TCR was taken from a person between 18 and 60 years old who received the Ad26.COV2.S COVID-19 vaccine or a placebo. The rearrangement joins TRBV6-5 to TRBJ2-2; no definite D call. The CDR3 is CASRALDGTGELFF. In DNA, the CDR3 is TGTGCCAGCAGAGCCCTGGACGGGACCGGGGAGCTGTTTTTT.